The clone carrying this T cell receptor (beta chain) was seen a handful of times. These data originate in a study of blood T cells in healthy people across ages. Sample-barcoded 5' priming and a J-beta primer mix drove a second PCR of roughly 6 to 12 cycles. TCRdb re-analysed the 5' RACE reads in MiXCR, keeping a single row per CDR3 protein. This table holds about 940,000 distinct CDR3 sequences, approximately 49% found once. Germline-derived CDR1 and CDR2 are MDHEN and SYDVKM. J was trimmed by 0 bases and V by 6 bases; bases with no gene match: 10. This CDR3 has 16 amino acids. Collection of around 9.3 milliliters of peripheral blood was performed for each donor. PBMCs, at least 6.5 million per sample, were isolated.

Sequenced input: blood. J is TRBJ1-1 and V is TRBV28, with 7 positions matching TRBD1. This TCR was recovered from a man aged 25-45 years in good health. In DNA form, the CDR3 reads TGTGCCAGCAGCCAGGGGGGGGGACCGATGAACACTGAAGCTTTCTTT. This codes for CASSQGGGPMNTEAFF.